These T cell receptor beta chains were read from a single sample in a study of blood T cell repertoires in COVID-19. TCRdb keeps only in-frame clones here, not all; method: immunoSEQ multiplex PCR. The data hold some 240,000 clones, with around 80% observed a single time. The specimen was peripheral blood. The receptors were sampled from a woman aged 70-85 years with acute or convalescent COVID-19. Each CDR3 is given with its conserved first and last residue. D genes are given only for firm matches. Size is omitted from some rows. Given values are once, few, many or a class for expanded clones.

v_gene	j_gene	d_gene	abundance	CDR3aa	CDR3nt
TRBV30	TRBJ1-6	NA	once	CAWTGSSSYNSPLHF	TGTGCCTGGACAGGTTCGAGCTCCTATAATTCACCCCTCCACTTT
TRBV7-6	TRBJ2-3	NA	NA	CASSPMREDTQYF	TGTGCCAGCAGCCCAATGCGGGAAGATACGCAGTATTTT
TRBV10-3	TRBJ1-3	TRBD1	NA	CAIDRGTPGNTIYF	TGTGCCATCGACAGGGGGACACCTGGAAACACCATATATTTT
TRBV18	TRBJ1-1	TRBD1	NA	CASSPDRVTEAFF	TGTGCCAGCTCACCGGACAGGGTAACTGAAGCTTTCTTT
TRBV30	TRBJ2-2	TRBD2	NA	CAWSVPWPGGGAGELFF	TGTGCCTGGAGTGTACCCTGGCCCGGTGGGGGGGCCGGGGAGCTGTTTTTT
TRBV11-2	TRBJ2-5	TRBD2	few	CASSLGTSGQETQYF	TGTGCCAGCAGCCTTGGGACTAGCGGGCAAGAGACCCAGTACTTC
TRBV10-3	TRBJ1-3	TRBD1	NA	CAISRTQGESSGNTIYF	TGTGCCATCAGCCGAACTCAGGGGGAAAGTTCTGGAAACACCATATATTTT
TRBV27	TRBJ2-2	TRBD1	few	CASRLQGIGTGELFF	TGTGCCAGCAGATTACAGGGGATTGGCACCGGGGAGCTGTTTTTT
TRBV18	TRBJ1-2	NA	NA	CASSPQSVGYSRSYGYTF	TGTGCCAGCTCACCACAGTCAGTGGGTTATAGCCGCAGCTATGGCTACACCTTC
TRBV24-1	TRBJ2-4	NA	NA	CATSEPRDRRAKNIQYF	TGTGCCACCAGTGAACCACGAGACAGGCGAGCCAAAAACATTCAGTACTTC
TRBV7-2	TRBJ2-5	NA	NA	CASSRTGSGETQYF	TGTGCCAGCAGCCGTACAGGATCAGGGGAGACCCAGTACTTC
TRBV18	TRBJ2-3	NA	NA	CASSPFPPLSGDTQYF	TGTGCCAGCTCACCATTCCCGCCCTTGAGTGGAGATACGCAGTATTTT
TRBV4-3	TRBJ2-3	TRBD2	many	CASSQDTGGITDTQYF	TGCGCCAGCAGCCAAGATACGGGGGGGATCACAGATACGCAGTATTTT
TRBV11-2	TRBJ2-6	TRBD2	NA	CASRTGLASRGANVLTF	TGTGCCAGCAGGACGGGACTAGCCTCTCGTGGGGCCAACGTCCTGACTTTC